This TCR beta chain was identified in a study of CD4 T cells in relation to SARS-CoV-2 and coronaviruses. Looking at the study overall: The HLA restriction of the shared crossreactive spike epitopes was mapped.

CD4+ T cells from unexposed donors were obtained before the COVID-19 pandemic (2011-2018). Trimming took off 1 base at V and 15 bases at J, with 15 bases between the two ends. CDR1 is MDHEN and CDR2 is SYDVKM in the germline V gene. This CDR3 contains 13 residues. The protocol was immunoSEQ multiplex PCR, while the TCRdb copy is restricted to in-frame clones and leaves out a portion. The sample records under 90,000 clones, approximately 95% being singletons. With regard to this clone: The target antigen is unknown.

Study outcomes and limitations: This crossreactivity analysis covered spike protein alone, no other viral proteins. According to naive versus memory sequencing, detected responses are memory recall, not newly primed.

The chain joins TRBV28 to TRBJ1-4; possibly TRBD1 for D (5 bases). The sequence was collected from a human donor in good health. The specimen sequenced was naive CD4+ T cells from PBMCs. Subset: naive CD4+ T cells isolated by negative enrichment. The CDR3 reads CASSLSRAGWLFF. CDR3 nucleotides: TGTGCCAGCAGTTTATCAAGAGCAGGGTGGTTGTTTTTT.